Detailed here is one T cell receptor (beta chain). The antigen remains undetermined. A universal primer site was added by template switching, and unique molecular identifiers were carried by the cDNA. Each CDR3 protein gets one entry after TCRdb re-called the 5' RACE reads with MiXCR. The sample consists of hundreds of thousands of distinct CDR3 sequences, around a sixth of them appearing once. The entry originates in a study of identical twins. Broader study findings: Out-of-frame alpha sequences common to twins exhibited a surplus of low generation probability.

V lost 2 bases and J 4 bases, leaving 12 bases between the germline ends. The length of the CDR3 is 14 residues. Germline V gene sequence: CDR1 MNHEY, CDR2 SVGAGI. The sample was also reused in another study, on T cells expressing NK-cell markers. That paper adds: Cells sorted as CD3+CD56+NKG2C+, CD3+CD56+NKG2C- and CD3+CD56-NKG2C+ T cells supplied the TCR beta repertoires.

The chain combines TRBV6-5 with TRBJ2-7; D perhaps matches TRBD1 (5 bases). The clonotype comes from a woman under 30 in good health. The sequenced material came from PBMCs. Here the CDR3 reads CASSYGPAGYEQYF. CDR3 DNA sequence: TGTGCCAGCAGTTACGGGCCGGCAGGGTACGAGCAGTACTTC.